This T cell receptor (beta chain) came from a study of cytomegalovirus exposure and HLA in healthy donors. Study summary: The approximately 670 first-cohort repertoires shared a platform with the 100 to 150 validation repertoires, as reported in a later analysis. Study-wide results and caveats: A list of around 150 TCR beta chains associated with cytomegalovirus was given.

The protocol was immunoSEQ multiplex PCR, while the TCRdb copy is restricted to in-frame clones and leaves out a portion. The sample consists of 150,000 to 200,000 clones, approximately 90% of them appearing once. Points on this clone: Its antigen is as yet unknown.

The TCR was taken from a man between 18 and 35 years old in good health and CMV-seronegative. Sequenced input: PBMCs.

The CDR3 spells CASSTDPTGYTGELFF. Written as DNA, the CDR3 is TGTGCCAGCAGCACCGACCCGACAGGGTACACCGGGGAGCTGTTTTTT. This chain links TRBV5-8 with TRBJ2-2, with TRBD1 matching over 7 bases. The CDR3 contains 16 residues. Germline V gene data show CDR1 as SGHTS and CDR2 as YDEGEE. The V gene end was trimmed by 4 bases and the J gene end by 3 bases; junction bases not matched to a gene: 9.